The 8 T cell receptor beta chains in this list originate from one sample, sequenced in a study of cytomegalovirus exposure and HLA in healthy donors. In the PCR, 60 Vbeta and 13 Jbeta primers were used. Here immunoSEQ multiplex PCR was the method, and the copy in TCRdb shows in-frame clones only, minus some. This table has tens of thousands of clones, around 82% appearing once. Specimen: PBMCs. The receptors come from a male donor in good health and CMV-seronegative.

The V and J genes are TRBV4-1 and TRBJ1-1, with 8 bases lining up with TRBD1. Per the germline V gene, CDR1 is MGHRA and CDR2 is YSYEKL. This CDR3 is built from 16 residues. V lost 3 bases and J lost 5; bases outside the gene matches: 11. The CDR3 spells CASSHDPGQGRTEAFF. The CDR3 region has the DNA TGCGCCAGCAGCCACGATCCAGGACAGGGAAGAACTGAAGCTTTCTTT.

The chain links TRBV4-3 to TRBJ2-3; 10 nucleotides agree with TRBD1. The ends lost 5 bases at V and 2 bases at J; junction bases unmatched: 7. CDR1 LGHNA and CDR2 YSLEER come from the germline V gene. This CDR3 is built from 16 residues. The CDR3 region is CASSRGQGVNTDTQYF. CDR3 bases: TGCGCCAGCAGCAGAGGACAGGGGGTAAACACAGATACGCAGTATTTT.

The V call is TRBV20-1, the J call TRBJ1-2; tentatively, D is TRBD1 (6 bases). There are 11 residues in the CDR3. CDR1 and CDR2 (germline): DFQATT, SNEGSKA (reference sequence). The CDR3 nucleotides are TGCGGGGGGGCAGGGGTAAAAGGCTACACCTTC. Its translation: CGGAGVKGYTF.

The rearrangement uses TRBV14 and TRBJ1-2; D not resolved. V was shortened by 1 base and J by 2 bases, with 5 bases between the two germline ends. The CDR3 contains 13 residues. Germline loops: CDR1 SGHDN, CDR2 FVKESK. Written as DNA, the CDR3 is TGTGCCAGCAGCCAAGTCCCGAACTATGGCTACACCTTC. Amino acid sequence: CASSQVPNYGYTF.

J is TRBJ2-2 and V is TRBV7-6, with 10 positions matching TRBD2. This CDR3 has 16 residues. Germline V gives CDR1 SGHVS, CDR2 FNYEAQ. After removal of 5 bases from V and 5 bases from J, the junction contained 8 bases not matched to a gene. CDR3 nucleotide sequence: TGTGCCAGCAGCCCACGGGGAGCGGGGGGGACCGGGGAGCTGTTTTTT. It specifies CASSPRGAGGTGELFF.

This chain links TRBV6-5 with TRBJ2-5; the match to TRBD2 covers 8 bases. In germline, CDR1 is MNHEY, CDR2 SVGAGI. V lost 3 bases, J lost 7 bases, and 10 bases stayed unmatched. The length of the CDR3 is 15 residues. CDR3 DNA: TGTGCCAGCAGTTATACGAGAGGGACTAGTAGGACCCAGTACTTC. Its protein product is CASSYTRGTSRTQYF.

This clone occurred once. The chain employs TRBV9 and TRBJ2-7; unclear D gene. V lost 4 bases to trimming and J lost 1 base, with 3 bases between them. This CDR3 is 11 amino acids long. Per germline, CDR1 SGDLS and CDR2 YYNGEE. CDR3 residues: CASSSSYEQYF. The CDR3 DNA reads as TGTGCCAGCAGCTCGTCCTACGAGCAGTACTTC.

In this sample, this clone turned up a few times. The genes are TRBV5-4 and TRBJ1-4, with no clear D. The germline gives CDR1 SGHNT, CDR2 YYREEE (reference sequence). This CDR3 is 13 amino acids long. Trimming cost V 0 bases and J 8 bases, with 8 bases left between them. CDR3 amino acids: CASSLVGDEKLFF. The CDR3 DNA reads as TGTGCCAGCAGCTTGGTCGGAGACGAAAAACTGTTTTTT.